The clone carrying this T cell receptor beta chain was picked up one time. Germline CDR1 SGHKS, CDR2 YYEKEE (reference sequence). Trimming removed 4 bases at V and 0 bases at J, with 7 bases between. This CDR3 spans 13 amino acids. The record originates from a study of blood T cell repertoires in COVID-19. Per the original data handling: Reference gene primer amplification yielded estimated nucleated cell counts. Sequencing was performed with immunoSEQ multiplex PCR; in TCRdb, only in-frame clones are kept and a portion is missing. V, J and clone size reflect that table, while D and trimming were determined from the DNA. This table has 150,000 to 200,000 clones, 75% to 90% appearing once. Participants came from roughly 23 US areas, aged roughly 18 to 100 years. Participants were placed into cohorts based on the clinical history they reported. Exposed enrollees encountered a COVID-19 case at some point within 2 weeks before study entry.

This sequence joins TRBV5-5 and TRBJ1-1; D uncertain. The sequencing sample was made of PBMCs or T cells enriched from blood (not recorded which). The clonotype comes from a man between 65 and 85 years old who had been exposed to COVID-19. The CDR3 protein is CASSRTVNTEAFF. DNA for the CDR3: TGTGCCAGCAGCCGTACAGTGAACACTGAAGCTTTCTTT.